The source of this T cell receptor beta chain is a study of cytomegalovirus exposure and HLA in healthy donors. For this clone: Its antigen is currently unknown.

The germline CDR1 and CDR2 sequences are MDHEN and SYDVKM. The CDR3 runs to 14 residues. With 6 bases removed from V and 9 bases from J, the gap between germline ends came to 18 bases. Findings of the study overall: Researchers reported in a later analysis that a missense DCLRE1C variant was tied to TCR beta V- and J-gene trimming. Cytomegalovirus status, reportedly, was diagnosed with high specificity and sensitivity by the classifier.

13 Jbeta primers and 60 Vbeta primers were used for the PCR. Repertoires were generated with immunoSEQ multiplex PCR, while TCRdb's copy carries only in-frame clones and drops some. The sample holds 120,000 or so clones, around four fifths seen once. Sequenced sample: PBMCs. The sequence derives from a woman in her thirties or forties in good health and CMV-seronegative. The rearrangement joins TRBV28 to TRBJ2-1; D not resolved. CDR3 sequence: CASSPYEVSREQFF. CDR3 nucleotide sequence: TGTGCCAGCAGCCCTTACGAAGTGAGCCGTGAGCAGTTCTTC.